A single TCR beta chain is shown here with its context. The antigen this receptor binds is unknown. The sample holds no much larger clone one base away, and base qualities are not on file. This entry comes from a study of neoadjuvant nivolumab and ipilimumab in lung cancer (dated by TCRdb to 2020 to 2021). Regarding the research as a whole: Nivolumab was administered intravenously at 3 mg/kg on days 1, 15 and 29, and in the combination arm ipilimumab 1 mg/kg was added on day 1 only. The major pathologic response (MPR) rate in the intention-to-treat population in each study arm was designated as the primary trial endpoint. The trial treated just under 45 patients with operable NSCLC: about 23 were randomized to nivolumab monotherapy and 21 to nivolumab plus ipilimumab. Matched pretherapy and resected tumor pairs were analyzed from seven patients, of whom four had been treated with nivolumab and three with nivolumab plus ipilimumab. TCR repertoires were compared between pretherapy (baseline) peripheral blood and tumors resected at surgery after neoadjuvant immune checkpoint blockade.

Trimming takes 4 bases from V and 2 bases from J, and the germline ends sit 17 bases apart. The germline V gene provides CDR1 SGHTA and CDR2 FQGNSA. The CDR3 contains 16 residues, cysteine and phenylalanine counted. Just CDR3 DNA is preserved here, 48 bases in frame from base 1. Libraries were built with the immunoSEQ multiplex PCR assay. Regarding the original processing steps: Repertoires were summarized in terms of richness and clonality, and significantly expanded and contracted clones between pre- and post-therapy samples were identified. Sourced from immuneACCESS, this table was stored by TCRdb with only in-frame sequences that have V and J called. A share of the clones is absent; for the studies checked, an unresolved V gene accounts for under half, and the remainder has no known explanation. That table furnishes V, J and clone size, whereas the DNA furnished D and trimming. Here the sample has 4,000 to 5,000 clones; around 79% occur a single time. About 10% of the sample rests with the top ten.

The time point label here, explained by the study, means: at surgical resection after neoadjuvant nivolumab +/- ipilimumab. The samples were taken from NEOSTAR, a phase 2 randomized trial in operable NSCLC that tested neoadjuvant nivolumab or nivolumab plus ipilimumab, followed by surgery. General findings and caveats noted by the study authors: No significant correlation was found between TCR clonality and pathologic tumor regression, and only one major-pathologic-response sample was available for the clonality analysis. Greater TCR richness and clonality were observed in resected tumors than in tumor-adjacent uninvolved lung, and increases were observed in more dual-therapy-treated tumors. From pretherapy to surgery, tumor T-cell richness and clonality increased in three of three dual-therapy tumors but in only two of four nivolumab-treated tumors. Pretherapy blood TCR richness correlated positively with richness in tumors resected after neoadjuvant therapy (Spearman R of about 0.82). A small number of samples underwent TCR sequencing.

The clonotype comes from an adult with non-small cell lung cancer. This chain joins TRBV7-2 to TRBJ2-5, with the D gene uncertain. The sample in question was tumor tissue, obtained after neoadjuvant nivolumab, alone or with ipilimumab, at or shortly before surgery. The DNA is as follows: TGTGCCAGCAGCTCGGGCCCCGGCCGATCTCAAGAGACCCAGTACTTC. It encodes CASSSGPGRSQETQYF. The variable domain in full, with residues beyond the CDR3 obtained from the reference TRBV7-2 and TRBJ2-5 genes, is GAGVSQSPSNKVTEKGKDVELRCDPISGHTALYWYRQSLGQGLEFLIYFQGNSAPDKSGLPSDRFSAERTGGSVSTLTIQRTQQEDSAVYLCASSSGPGRSQETQYFGPGTRLLVL.